The rows below give T cell receptor beta chains drawn from one sample of a study of blood T cell repertoires in COVID-19. Only in-frame clones appear in the TCRdb table, and some are missing; sequencing was by immunoSEQ multiplex PCR. Among about 210,000 clones listed, under 95% were seen once. The sample taken for sequencing was peripheral blood. The receptors come from a young man with acute or convalescent COVID-19. Both conserved end residues are part of each CDR3. D genes are given only for firm matches. Clone size is given for some rows only: seen once, a few or many times, or a class if the clone is expanded.

size	V	D	J	DNA	CDR3
.	TRBV2	TRBD1	TRBJ2-7	TGTGCCAGCAGCTTACAGGGGAGCTCCTACGAGCAGTACTTC	CASSLQGSSYEQYF
.	TRBV30	.	TRBJ1-6	TGTGCCTTTACCTCCTCGGGATCCAAGAATTCACCCCTCCACTTT	CAFTSSGSKNSPLHF
.	TRBV2	.	TRBJ2-7	TGTGCCAGCATTCAAAACTTTGCTGCCTCCTACGAGCAGTACTTC	CASIQNFAASYEQYF
.	TRBV5-4	.	TRBJ1-1	TGTGCCAGCACAGGTTCCCCTGGGTACACTGAAGCTTTCTTT	CASTGSPGYTEAFF
once	TRBV12-5	.	TRBJ1-6	TGTGCTAGTGGACAGTACTCAAGCTCACCCCTCCACTTT	CASGQYSSSPLHF
.	TRBV7-9	.	TRBJ2-3	TGTGCCAGCAGCCCCGGTGCGGGGAGCACAGATACGCAGTATTTT	CASSPGAGSTDTQYF
.	TRBV6-5	.	TRBJ2-1	TGTGCCAGCAGGGAGGCGGGACTCTCCTACAATGAGCAGTTCTTC	CASREAGLSYNEQFF
.	TRBV20-1	TRBD1	TRBJ1-2	TGCAGTGCTAGTCGAGACAGGGGCTGGTATGGCTACACCTTC	CSASRDRGWYGYTF
.	TRBV3-1/TRBV3-2	.	TRBJ2-5	TGTGCCAGCAGCCTCCCGGGACACCGACGGGAGACCCAGTACTTC	CASSLPGHRRETQYF
.	TRBV30	.	TRBJ1-2	TGTGCCTGGAATCGGCCTGCGACAAACTATGGCTACACCTTC	CAWNRPATNYGYTF
.	TRBV28	TRBD2	TRBJ2-5	TGTGCCAGCAGACCGGGACTACTCAACCAAGAGACCCAGTACTTC	CASRPGLLNQETQYF
few	TRBV7-2	TRBD2	TRBJ2-7	TGTGCCAGCAGCTTAGCGAAGGGACTAGCGGGCTTCTCCTACGAGCAGTACTTC	CASSLAKGLAGFSYEQYF
.	TRBV20-1	TRBD1	TRBJ2-1	TGCAGTGCTAGTCTCGGGACAGCCTCCTACAATGAGCAGTTCTTC	CSASLGTASYNEQFF
.	TRBV2	.	TRBJ2-5	TGTGCCAGCACAACACAGGGGACCCAGTACTTC	CASTTQGTQYF
.	TRBV18	.	TRBJ1-2	TGTGCCAGCTCACCAGTTTCATATGGCTACACCTTC	CASSPVSYGYTF
.	TRBV3-1/TRBV3-2	TRBD1	TRBJ1-6	TGTGCCAGCAGCCAGGTAGGGACAGATTATTCACCCCTCCACTTT	CASSQVGTDYSPLHF
.	TRBV7-9	.	TRBJ1-3	TGTGCCAGCAGCGATGGGGCAACCGGAAACACCATATATTTT	CASSDGATGNTIYF
.	TRBV7-9	TRBD2	TRBJ2-3	TGTGCCAGCAGCCCATGGACTAGCGTATTCACAGATACGCAGTATTTT	CASSPWTSVFTDTQYF
.	TRBV19	.	TRBJ1-3	TGTGCCAGTAGTTTACGACCGGACACCAGCTCTGGAAACACCATATATTTT	CASSLRPDTSSGNTIYF
.	TRBV11-1	TRBD2	TRBJ2-2	TGTGCCAGCAGCCGGACTAGCCGGGCCGGGGAGCTGTTTTTT	CASSRTSRAGELFF
.	TRBV4-1	TRBD2	TRBJ2-5	TGCGCCAGCAGCTCTATAGTAGGACTAGCTAGGGAGACCCAGTACTTC	CASSSIVGLARETQYF
.	TRBV5-1	TRBD2	TRBJ2-1	TGCGCCAGCAGCTTGGCTAGCGGCCCCAATGAGCAGTTCTTC	CASSLASGPNEQFF
.	TRBV3-1/TRBV3-2	TRBD1	TRBJ1-5	TGTGCCAGCAGCGGTGCCAGGGGGAATCAGCCCCAGCATTTT	CASSGARGNQPQHF
.	TRBV28	TRBD1	TRBJ2-7	TGTGCCAGCAGTCCGCCGGACAGGGTGGGCGAGCAGTACTTC	CASSPPDRVGEQYF
.	TRBV5-4	.	TRBJ2-7	TGTGCCAGCAGCCCGATTGGGACACCGATCTACGAGCAGTACTTC	CASSPIGTPIYEQYF
.	TRBV3-1/TRBV3-2	.	TRBJ2-7	TGTGCCAGCAGCCGGCAGACCTACGAGCAGTACTTC	CASSRQTYEQYF
.	TRBV5-1	.	TRBJ1-4	TGCGCCAGCAGCTTGGGCAGGACAAATGAAAAACTGTTTTTT	CASSLGRTNEKLFF
once	TRBV3-1/TRBV3-2	TRBD1	TRBJ1-3	TGTGCCAGCAGCGGCGCCCCAGGGGGCTCCGGAAACACCATATATTTT	CASSGAPGGSGNTIYF
.	TRBV7-7	TRBD1	TRBJ2-2	TGTGCTAGCAGCCCCACAGGGGTGGTATCGGGCACCGGGGAGCTGTTTTTT	CASSPTGVVSGTGELFF
.	TRBV10-3	TRBD1	TRBJ2-7	TGTGCCATCACCGACCGACAGGGTCGGGAGCAGTACTTC	CAITDRQGREQYF
.	TRBV5-6	TRBD2	TRBJ2-5	TGTGCCAGCAGCACCTATAGCGGGGGGGCGGAGACCCAGTACTTC	CASSTYSGGAETQYF
.	TRBV11-2	.	TRBJ2-7	TGTGCCAGCAGCCAAACCAGGGTCTCAGGGTTCAACGAGCAGTACTTC	CASSQTRVSGFNEQYF
.	TRBV27	TRBD1	TRBJ2-7	TGTGCCAGCAGTATCGGGACAGACCTATACGAGCAGTACTTC	CASSIGTDLYEQYF
.	TRBV2	TRBD1	TRBJ1-1	TGTGCCAGCTGTACAGGGGGCACTGAAGCTTTCTTT	CASCTGGTEAFF
.	TRBV27	TRBD2	TRBJ2-7	TGTGCCAGCAGTCCCTCCGTCCCCCTAGCGGGAGGCCCCTACGAGCAGTACTTC	CASSPSVPLAGGPYEQYF
.	TRBV6-5	.	TRBJ2-1	TGTGCCAGCAGTTTCGGCAGGGGTTCCTACAATGAGCAGTTCTTC	CASSFGRGSYNEQFF
few	TRBV28	TRBD1	TRBJ2-7	TGTGCCAGCAGTTTATACGGGACAGGGGGCTACGAGCAGTACTTC	CASSLYGTGGYEQYF
.	TRBV4-1	TRBD1	TRBJ1-2	TGCGCCAGCAGCCAAGATGACAGGGGATTTCCCTACTATGGCTACACCTTC	CASSQDDRGFPYYGYTF
.	TRBV29-1	.	TRBJ1-1	TGCAGCACCCTGGACAGGAACACTGAAGCTTTCTTT	CSTLDRNTEAFF
.	TRBV7-9	TRBD1	TRBJ2-7	TGTGCCAGCAGCTTAGTAGGCAGGGGGTACGAGCAGTACTTC	CASSLVGRGYEQYF
.	TRBV29-1	TRBD1	TRBJ2-7	TGCAGCGTGACCCCTGGACAGGGCTACGAGCAGTACTTC	CSVTPGQGYEQYF
.	TRBV19	TRBD2	TRBJ2-1	TGTGCCAGTAGTATCGGACTAGCGGGGGGAGGAGGTGAGCAGTTCTTC	CASSIGLAGGGGEQFF
.	TRBV5-6	.	TRBJ2-3	TGTGCCAGCAGCTTGGACTCCTCGAGGAGTACGCAGTATTTT	CASSLDSSRSTQYF
.	TRBV12-5	.	TRBJ2-1	TGTGCTAGTGGTTTTAATACCTACAATGAGCAGTTCTTC	CASGFNTYNEQFF
once	TRBV30	.	TRBJ1-5	TGTGCCTGCAGACCCAGGGGAGGCAATCAGCCCCAGCATTTT	CACRPRGGNQPQHF
.	TRBV11-2	TRBD2	TRBJ2-7	TGTGCCAGCAGCTTGCCCGGCGGGAGCGTTTACGAGCAGTACTTC	CASSLPGGSVYEQYF
.	TRBV3-1/TRBV3-2	TRBD2	TRBJ2-2	TGTGCCAGCAGCCAGACTAGCGGCTACACCGGGGAGCTGTTTTTT	CASSQTSGYTGELFF
.	TRBV7-6	TRBD2	TRBJ2-1	TGTGCCAGCACCCCCCTTCGGACTAGCTACTACAATGAGCAGTTCTTC	CASTPLRTSYYNEQFF
.	TRBV5-8	.	TRBJ1-5	TGTGCCAGCAGCTTGTATCCCTCGAGTCGCAATCAGCCCCAGCATTTT	CASSLYPSSRNQPQHF
.	TRBV7-3	.	TRBJ1-1	TGTGCCAGCAGCCCATTCGGGGGGAACACTGAAGCTTTCTTT	CASSPFGGNTEAFF
.	TRBV28	TRBD1	TRBJ2-7	TGTGCCAGCGGGGGGACAGGCGCCCTCTACGAGCAGTACTTC	CASGGTGALYEQYF
.	TRBV5-1	TRBD1	TRBJ2-5	TGCGCCAGCAGCGTAGGACAGGGGGCAATAGTCGAGACCCAGTACTTC	CASSVGQGAIVETQYF
.	TRBV28	.	TRBJ1-1	TGTGCCAGCAGTTTAGACAGGTCCGACACTGAAGCTTTCTTT	CASSLDRSDTEAFF
.	TRBV7-3	.	TRBJ2-5	TGTGCCAGCAGCCGGGGGAGCCAAGAGACCCAGTACTTC	CASSRGSQETQYF
.	TRBV5-1	TRBD2	TRBJ2-2	TGCGCCAGCAGCTTGGTGGCGGGGGGCACCGGGGAGCTGTTTTTT	CASSLVAGGTGELFF
.	TRBV4-2	TRBD2	TRBJ2-7	TGTGCCAGCAGCCAAGATCTTCAGCGGGAGGGCAACGAGCAGTACTTC	CASSQDLQREGNEQYF
once	TRBV30	.	TRBJ2-3	TGTGCCTGGAGTTGGGCCGGAGAGGGAGATACGCAGTATTTT	CAWSWAGEGDTQYF
.	TRBV27	.	TRBJ2-1	TGTGCCACCCTCGGAGGGCCCGGAAATGAGCAGTTCTTC	CATLGGPGNEQFF
.	TRBV13	.	TRBJ1-3	TGTGCCAGCAGCTTAGGCAGGGCCTCTGGAAACACCATATATTTT	CASSLGRASGNTIYF
once	TRBV19	.	TRBJ2-7	TGTGCCAGTAGTTTGGAGGGGGCGACCTACGAGCAGTACTTC	CASSLEGATYEQYF